This TCR beta chain derives from a study of cytomegalovirus exposure and HLA in healthy donors. With 1 base removed from V and 4 bases from J, the gap between germline ends came to 11 bases. From germline, CDR1 is SGHTA and CDR2 FQGNSA. CDR3 length: 14 residues. Donors had nominal health at sampling but likely had unrecorded immune exposures. Comments on this clone: Its antigen remains unknown.

Findings and limits, study-wide: Likely technical artifact: a cluster of highly shared sequence variants. HLA restriction was apparent for most CMV-associated TCR beta chains in a later analysis.

The PCR made use of 60 Vbeta and 13 Jbeta primers. Per the original methods: An analysis performed later counted 81 million or so unique TCR beta chains (roughly 11 million of them shared). Measured with immunoSEQ multiplex PCR; TCRdb has only the in-frame clones, and not every one. V, J and clone size derive from that table, while D and trimming were established from the DNA sequence. The sample lists about 130,000 clones, approximately 64% occurring once. The sample taken for sequencing was PBMCs. The receptor was derived from a woman aged 35 to 49 in good health and CMV-seronegative. The chain combines TRBV7-2 with TRBJ2-7; a possible D gene is TRBD1 (5 bases). The CDR3 sequence is CASSLVPRGYEQYF. CDR3 nucleotides: TGTGCCAGCAGCTTAGTCCCTAGGGGTTACGAGCAGTACTTC. The whole variable domain, filled in from reference TRBV7-2 and TRBJ2-7, reads GAGVSQSPSNKVTEKGKDVELRCDPISGHTALYWYRQSLGQGLEFLIYFQGNSAPDKSGLPSDRFSAERTGGSVSTLTIQRTQQEDSAVYLCASSLVPRGYEQYFGPGTRLTVT.